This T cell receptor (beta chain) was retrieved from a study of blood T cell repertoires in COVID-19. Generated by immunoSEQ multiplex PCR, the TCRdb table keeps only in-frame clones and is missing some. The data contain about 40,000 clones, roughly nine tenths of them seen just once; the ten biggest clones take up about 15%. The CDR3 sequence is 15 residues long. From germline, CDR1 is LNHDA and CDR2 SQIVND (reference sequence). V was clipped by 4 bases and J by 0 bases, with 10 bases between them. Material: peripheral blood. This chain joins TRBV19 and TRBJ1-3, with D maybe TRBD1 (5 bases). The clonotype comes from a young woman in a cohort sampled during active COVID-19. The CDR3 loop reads CASSTTAGSGNTIYF. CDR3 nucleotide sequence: TGTGCCAGTAGTACGACAGCGGGCTCTGGAAACACCATATATTTT.